A selection of T cell receptor beta chains follows, all from one sample in a study of blood T cell repertoires in COVID-19. Generated by immunoSEQ multiplex PCR, the TCRdb table keeps only in-frame clones and is missing some. The table has about 33,000 clones, roughly 75% seen once. The specimen was peripheral blood. These receptors were taken from a man between 65 and 85 years old with acute or convalescent COVID-19. Both conserved end residues are part of each CDR3. D genes are given only for firm matches. Clone size is not always given. Where it is, it says once, few, many or a class for expanded clones.

J: TRBJ1-5
D: -
size: -
V: TRBV5-5
DNA: TGTGCCAGCAGCTTAGGGGTGACGAATCAGCCCCAGCATTTT
CDR3: CASSLGVTNQPQHF

J: TRBJ1-5
D: -
size: -
V: TRBV5-6
DNA: TGTGCCAGCAGCTTGGGGACAGCTGAATCCGGATCGGGTCAGCCCCAGCATTTT
CDR3: CASSLGTAESGSGQPQHF

J: TRBJ2-3
D: TRBD2
size: -
V: TRBV4-3
DNA: TGCGCCAGCAGCCAAGGGGTAGCGGGGACAGATACGCAGTATTTT
CDR3: CASSQGVAGTDTQYF

J: TRBJ2-7
D: -
size: -
V: TRBV27
DNA: TGTGCCAGCCGAGCGGACAGCTCCTACGAGCAGTACTTC
CDR3: CASRADSSYEQYF

J: TRBJ1-6
D: TRBD1
size: -
V: TRBV4-3
DNA: TGCGCCAGCAGCCAAGATCTTGGCTTCGGGACAGTCAATTCACCCCTCCACTTT
CDR3: CASSQDLGFGTVNSPLHF

J: TRBJ2-7
D: TRBD1
size: many
V: TRBV30
DNA: TGTGCCTGGACCTGGACAGGTGGCTCTTACGAGCAGTACTTC
CDR3: CAWTWTGGSYEQYF

J: TRBJ1-2
D: -
size: -
V: TRBV28
DNA: TGTGCCAGCAGACGTGACAGGATCGGCTATGGCTACACCTTC
CDR3: CASRRDRIGYGYTF

J: TRBJ2-2
D: TRBD2
size: -
V: TRBV11-3
DNA: TGTGCCAGCAGCTCAACGCTAGCGGGGTCCGGGGAGCTGTTTTTT
CDR3: CASSSTLAGSGELFF

J: TRBJ2-5
D: TRBD2
size: -
V: TRBV3-1/TRBV3-2
DNA: TGTGCCAGCAGTCCTAGCGGGAGGGCCAGGGAGACCCAGTACTTC
CDR3: CASSPSGRARETQYF

J: TRBJ1-1
D: -
size: -
V: TRBV5-6
DNA: TGTGCCAGCAGCAAGGGGGGGCAGGGCACTGAAGCTTTCTTT
CDR3: CASSKGGQGTEAFF

J: TRBJ1-1
D: -
size: -
V: TRBV19
DNA: TGTGCCAGTCGATTAGGGGGTCGGACTGAAGCTTTCTTT
CDR3: CASRLGGRTEAFF

J: TRBJ1-5
D: -
size: -
V: TRBV21-1
DNA: TGTGCCAGCAGCAAATCGACAGGGGTTCATCAGCCCCAGCATTTT
CDR3: CASSKSTGVHQPQHF

J: TRBJ2-7
D: TRBD2
size: -
V: TRBV7-9
DNA: TGTGCCAGCAGCTTCGGACTAGCGGGAGCCTACGAGCAGTACTTC
CDR3: CASSFGLAGAYEQYF

J: TRBJ2-7
D: TRBD2
size: -
V: TRBV6-2/TRBV6-3
DNA: TGTGCCAGCAGTTTAGCGGGGGCTTCCTACGAGCAGTACTTC
CDR3: CASSLAGASYEQYF

J: TRBJ2-7
D: -
size: few
V: TRBV5-5
DNA: TGTGCCAGCAGCTTCAGAACTATGGTATACGAGCAGTACTTC
CDR3: CASSFRTMVYEQYF

J: TRBJ2-1
D: TRBD2
size: -
V: TRBV10-1
DNA: TGCGCCAGCAGTGCTAGCGGGGGCTTCAATGAGCAGTTCTTC
CDR3: CASSASGGFNEQFF

J: TRBJ2-5
D: TRBD2
size: few
V: TRBV20-1
DNA: TGCAGTGCTAGTGGACTAGCGGGAGTAGAGACCCAGTACTTC
CDR3: CSASGLAGVETQYF

J: TRBJ2-5
D: -
size: -
V: TRBV5-1
DNA: TGCGCCAGCAGCTTGGCCGTCGGGCAGGGAGGAGAGACCCAGTACTTC
CDR3: CASSLAVGQGGETQYF

J: TRBJ2-2
D: -
size: -
V: TRBV30
DNA: TGTGCCTGGAGGAGATTTCCGAACACCGGGGAGCTGTTTTTT
CDR3: CAWRRFPNTGELFF

J: TRBJ2-7
D: TRBD1
size: few
V: TRBV15
DNA: TGTGCCACCAGCAGGGACAGGGGGCGTGAGCAGTACTTC
CDR3: CATSRDRGREQYF

J: TRBJ2-1
D: TRBD1
size: -
V: TRBV5-4
DNA: TGTGCCAGCAGCTTGGGGGACAGGGGATTTTATTACAATGAGCAGTTCTTC
CDR3: CASSLGDRGFYYNEQFF

J: TRBJ1-5
D: -
size: -
V: TRBV24-1
DNA: TGTGCCACCGCTCCAGTAGGGGCCTATAGCAATCAGCCCCAGCATTTT
CDR3: CATAPVGAYSNQPQHF

J: TRBJ1-3
D: -
size: -
V: TRBV5-1
DNA: TGCGCCAGCAGCCCGGGGGGATCTGCAGGAAACACCATATATTTT
CDR3: CASSPGGSAGNTIYF

J: TRBJ1-1
D: TRBD1
size: -
V: TRBV5-6
DNA: TGTGCCAGCAGCTTGGCGACAGGGAGGCACACTGAAGCTTTCTTT
CDR3: CASSLATGRHTEAFF

J: TRBJ1-6
D: TRBD1
size: -
V: TRBV10-1
DNA: TGCGCCAGCAGACCCGGGACAGGACCTTCACCCCTCCACTTT
CDR3: CASRPGTGPSPLHF

J: TRBJ2-7
D: TRBD1
size: -
V: TRBV6-5
DNA: TGTGCCAGCAGTTACTCCGGGACAGGGGCGTCCGAGCAGTACTTC
CDR3: CASSYSGTGASEQYF

J: TRBJ1-1
D: -
size: once
V: TRBV6-2/TRBV6-3
DNA: TGTGCCAGCAGCCCTCCGTTTCTTACTCAAGCTTTCTTT
CDR3: CASSPPFLTQAFF

J: TRBJ1-5
D: -
size: -
V: TRBV27
DNA: TGTGCCAGCAGTTTAGGGCGGGACCAGCCCCAGCATTTT
CDR3: CASSLGRDQPQHF

J: TRBJ2-5
D: -
size: -
V: TRBV4-3
DNA: TGCGCCAGCAGCCAAGGCAGCGGAACCCAAGAGACCCAGTACTTC
CDR3: CASSQGSGTQETQYF

J: TRBJ1-1
D: TRBD1
size: -
V: TRBV9
DNA: TGTGCCAGCAGAGCCGGACATGGAGGGGGCGAAGGCACTGAAGCTTTCTTT
CDR3: CASRAGHGGGEGTEAFF

J: TRBJ1-5
D: -
size: -
V: TRBV19
DNA: TGTGCCAGTAGTGCCCAGGGGACGTATAGCAATCAGCCCCAGCATTTT
CDR3: CASSAQGTYSNQPQHF

J: TRBJ1-4
D: -
size: -
V: TRBV27
DNA: TGTGCCAGCAGTTTTTTTAGACAGGACAATGAAAAACTGTTTTTT
CDR3: CASSFFRQDNEKLFF

J: TRBJ2-6
D: TRBD1
size: -
V: TRBV29-1
DNA: TGCAGCGTTCTTGGACAGGGAGGTTCTGGGGCCAACGTCCTGACTTTC
CDR3: CSVLGQGGSGANVLTF

J: TRBJ1-2
D: -
size: few
V: TRBV10-3
DNA: TGTGCCATCAGTGAGTCGGCGGACTTATATGGCTACACCTTC
CDR3: CAISESADLYGYTF

J: TRBJ1-3
D: -
size: -
V: TRBV21-1
DNA: TGTGCCAGCAGCAAAGAGCATTTCTCTGGAAACACCATATATTTT
CDR3: CASSKEHFSGNTIYF

J: TRBJ2-7
D: TRBD1
size: -
V: TRBV2
DNA: TGTGCCAGCAGGACAGGGAAGTACGAGCAGTACTTC
CDR3: CASRTGKYEQYF